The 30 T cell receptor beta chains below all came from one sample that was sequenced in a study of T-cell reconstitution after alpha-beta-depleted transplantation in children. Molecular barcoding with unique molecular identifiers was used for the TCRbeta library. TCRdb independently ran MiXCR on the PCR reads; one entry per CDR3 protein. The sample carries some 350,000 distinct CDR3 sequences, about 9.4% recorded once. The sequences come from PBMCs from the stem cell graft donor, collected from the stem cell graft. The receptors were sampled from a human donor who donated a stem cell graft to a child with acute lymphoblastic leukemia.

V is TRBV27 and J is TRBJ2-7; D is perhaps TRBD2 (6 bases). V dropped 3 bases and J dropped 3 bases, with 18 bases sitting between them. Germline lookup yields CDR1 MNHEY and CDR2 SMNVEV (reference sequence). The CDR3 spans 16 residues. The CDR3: CASSLSVRTGLYEQYF. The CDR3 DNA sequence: TGTGCCAGCAGTTTGAGTGTTAGGACGGGACTCTACGAGCAGTACTTC.

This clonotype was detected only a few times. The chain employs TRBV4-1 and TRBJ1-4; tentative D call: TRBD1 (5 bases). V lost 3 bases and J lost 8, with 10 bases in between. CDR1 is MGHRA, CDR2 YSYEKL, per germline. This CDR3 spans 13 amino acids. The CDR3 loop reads CASSQGVREKLFF. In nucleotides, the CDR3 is TGCGCCAGCAGCCAGGGGGTCAGGGAAAAACTGTTTTTT.

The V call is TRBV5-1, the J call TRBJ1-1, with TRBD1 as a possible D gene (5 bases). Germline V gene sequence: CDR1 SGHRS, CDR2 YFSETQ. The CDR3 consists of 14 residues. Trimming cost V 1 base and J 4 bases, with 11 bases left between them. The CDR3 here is CASSLNAGGTEAFF. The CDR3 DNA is TGCGCCAGCAGCTTGAACGCGGGGGGCACTGAAGCTTTCTTT.

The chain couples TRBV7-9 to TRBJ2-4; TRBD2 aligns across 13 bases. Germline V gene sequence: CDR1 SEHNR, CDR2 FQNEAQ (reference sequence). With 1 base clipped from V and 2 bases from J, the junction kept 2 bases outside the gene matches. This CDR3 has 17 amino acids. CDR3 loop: CASSLGTSGRPKNIQYF. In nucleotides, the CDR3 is TGTGCCAGCAGCTTAGGGACTAGCGGGAGACCCAAAAACATTCAGTACTTC.

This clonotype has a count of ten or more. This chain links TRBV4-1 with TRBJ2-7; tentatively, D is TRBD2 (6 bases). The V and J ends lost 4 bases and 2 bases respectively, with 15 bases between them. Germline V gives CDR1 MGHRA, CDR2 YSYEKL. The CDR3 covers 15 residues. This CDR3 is CASSPEGGNTYEQYF. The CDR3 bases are TGCGCCAGCAGCCCAGAGGGCGGGAACACCTACGAGCAGTACTTC.

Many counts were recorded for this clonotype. The CDR3 sequence is CASSQGDRDYEQYF. DNA for the CDR3: TGCGCCAGCAGCCAAGGGGACAGGGACTACGAGCAGTACTTC. The chain combines TRBV5-1 with TRBJ2-7; TRBD1 aligns across 9 bases. Germline CDR1 is SGHRS and CDR2 is YFSETQ. After removal of 4 bases from V and 3 bases from J, the junction contained 5 bases not matched to a gene. There are 14 residues in the CDR3.

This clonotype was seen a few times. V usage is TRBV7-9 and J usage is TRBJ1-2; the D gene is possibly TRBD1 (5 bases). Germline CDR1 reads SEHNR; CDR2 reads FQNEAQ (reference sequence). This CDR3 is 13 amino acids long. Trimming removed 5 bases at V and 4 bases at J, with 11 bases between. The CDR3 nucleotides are TGTGCCAGCAGCCTATACGACAGCTATGGCTACACCTTC. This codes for CASSLYDSYGYTF.

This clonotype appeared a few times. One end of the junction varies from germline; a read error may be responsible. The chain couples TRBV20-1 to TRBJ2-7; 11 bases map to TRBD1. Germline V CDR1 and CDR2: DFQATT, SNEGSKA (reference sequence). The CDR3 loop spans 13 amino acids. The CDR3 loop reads CSARAGTGGEQYF. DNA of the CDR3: TGCAGTGCCAGAGCAGGGACAGGGGGAGAGCAGTACTTC.

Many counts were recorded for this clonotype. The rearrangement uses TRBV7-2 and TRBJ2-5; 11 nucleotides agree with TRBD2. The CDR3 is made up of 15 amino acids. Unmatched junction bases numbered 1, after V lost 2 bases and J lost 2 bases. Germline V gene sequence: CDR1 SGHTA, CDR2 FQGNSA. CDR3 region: CASSLTSGGQETQYF. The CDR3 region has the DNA TGTGCCAGCAGCTTAACTAGCGGGGGACAAGAGACCCAGTACTTC.

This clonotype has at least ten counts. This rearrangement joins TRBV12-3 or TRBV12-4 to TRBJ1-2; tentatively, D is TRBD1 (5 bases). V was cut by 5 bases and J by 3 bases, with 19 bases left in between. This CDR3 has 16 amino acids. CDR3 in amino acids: CASSQHYGTADYGYTF. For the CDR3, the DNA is TGTGCCAGCAGTCAACACTATGGGACCGCCGACTATGGCTACACCTTC.

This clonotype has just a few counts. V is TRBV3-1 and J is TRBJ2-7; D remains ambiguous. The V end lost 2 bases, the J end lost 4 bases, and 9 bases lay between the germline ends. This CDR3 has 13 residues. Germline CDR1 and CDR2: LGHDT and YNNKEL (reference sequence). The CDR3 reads CASSQFKGYEQYF. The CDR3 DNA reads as TGTGCCAGCAGCCAATTCAAGGGATACGAGCAGTACTTC.

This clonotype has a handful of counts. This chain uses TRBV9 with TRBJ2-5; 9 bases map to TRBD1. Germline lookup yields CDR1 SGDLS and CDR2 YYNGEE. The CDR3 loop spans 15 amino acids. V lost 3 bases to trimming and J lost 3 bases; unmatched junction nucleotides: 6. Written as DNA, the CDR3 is TGTGCCAGCAGCGCACCTGGACAGGGGAAAGAGACCCAGTACTTC. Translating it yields CASSAPGQGKETQYF.

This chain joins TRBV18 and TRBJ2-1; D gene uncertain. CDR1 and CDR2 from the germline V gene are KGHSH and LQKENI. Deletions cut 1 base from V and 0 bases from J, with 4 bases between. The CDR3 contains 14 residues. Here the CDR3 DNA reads TGTGCCAGCTCACCACTGAGCTCCTACAATGAGCAGTTCTTC. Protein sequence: CASSPLSSYNEQFF.

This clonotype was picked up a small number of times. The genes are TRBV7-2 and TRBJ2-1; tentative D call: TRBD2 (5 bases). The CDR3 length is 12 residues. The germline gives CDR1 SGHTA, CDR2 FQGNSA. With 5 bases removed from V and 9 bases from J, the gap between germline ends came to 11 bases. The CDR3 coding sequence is TGTGCCAGCAGCCCCGGAGAGGGTGAGCAGTTCTTC. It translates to CASSPGEGEQFF.

In DNA, the CDR3 is TGTGCCAGCAGCTTAGAGGCCCTATCCGAGCAGTACTTC. Translated, it gives CASSLEALSEQYF. The chain combines TRBV7-2 with TRBJ2-7, with D hard to call. CDR3 size: 13 residues. CDR1 and CDR2 from the germline V gene are SGHTA and FQGNSA. Trimming took off 1 base at V and 6 bases at J, with 10 bases between the two ends.

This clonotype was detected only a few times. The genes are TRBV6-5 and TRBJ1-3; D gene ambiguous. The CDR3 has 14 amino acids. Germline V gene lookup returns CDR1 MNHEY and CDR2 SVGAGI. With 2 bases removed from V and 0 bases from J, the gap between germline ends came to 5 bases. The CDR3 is CASSYGSSGNTIYF. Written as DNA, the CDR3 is TGTGCCAGCAGTTACGGGAGCTCTGGAAACACCATATATTTT.

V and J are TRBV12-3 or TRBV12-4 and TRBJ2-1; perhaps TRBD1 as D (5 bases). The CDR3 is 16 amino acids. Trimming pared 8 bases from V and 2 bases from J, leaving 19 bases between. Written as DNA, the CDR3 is TGTGCCAGCGCCCTAACACGTTGGGGCACCTACAATGAGCAGTTCTTC. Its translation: CASALTRWGTYNEQFF.

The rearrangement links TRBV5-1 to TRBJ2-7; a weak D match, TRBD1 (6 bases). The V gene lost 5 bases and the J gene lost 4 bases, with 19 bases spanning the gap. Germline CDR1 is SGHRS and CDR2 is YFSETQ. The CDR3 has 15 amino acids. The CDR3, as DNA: TGCGCCAGCAGTCCCTCGCAGGGGACAATGTACGAGCAGTACTTC. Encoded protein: CASSPSQGTMYEQYF. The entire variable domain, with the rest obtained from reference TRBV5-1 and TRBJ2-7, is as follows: KAGVTQTPRYLIKTRGQQVTLSCSPISGHRSVSWYQQTPGQGLQFLFEYFSETQRNKGNFPGRFSGRQFSNSRSEMNVSTLELGDSALYLCASSPSQGTMYEQYFGPGTRLTVT.

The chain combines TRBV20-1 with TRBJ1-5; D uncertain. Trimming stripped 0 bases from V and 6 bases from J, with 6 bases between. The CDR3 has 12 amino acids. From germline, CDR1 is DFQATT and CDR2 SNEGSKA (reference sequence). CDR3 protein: CSAREGLQPQHF. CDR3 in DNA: TGCAGTGCTAGAGAGGGCCTTCAGCCCCAGCATTTT.

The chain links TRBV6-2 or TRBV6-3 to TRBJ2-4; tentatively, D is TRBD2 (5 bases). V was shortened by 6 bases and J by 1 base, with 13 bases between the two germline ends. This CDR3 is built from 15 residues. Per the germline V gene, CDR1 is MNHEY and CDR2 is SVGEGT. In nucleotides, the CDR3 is TGTGCCAGCAGCTTGAATCGGAGGGCCAAAAACATTCAGTACTTC. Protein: CASSLNRRAKNIQYF.

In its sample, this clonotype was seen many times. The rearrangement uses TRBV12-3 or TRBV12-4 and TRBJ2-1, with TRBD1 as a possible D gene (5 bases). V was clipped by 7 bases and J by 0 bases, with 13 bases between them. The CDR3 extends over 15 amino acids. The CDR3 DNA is TGTGCCAGCACCGGGCTAAGGGGCTCCTACAATGAGCAGTTCTTC. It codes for CASTGLRGSYNEQFF.

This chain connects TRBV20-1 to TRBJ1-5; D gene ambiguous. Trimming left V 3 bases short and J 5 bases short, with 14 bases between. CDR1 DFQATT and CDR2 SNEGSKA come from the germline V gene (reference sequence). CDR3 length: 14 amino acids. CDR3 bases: TGCAGTGCTAGTCCGGGAGCCTCGGATCAGCCCCAGCATTTT. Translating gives CSASPGASDQPQHF.

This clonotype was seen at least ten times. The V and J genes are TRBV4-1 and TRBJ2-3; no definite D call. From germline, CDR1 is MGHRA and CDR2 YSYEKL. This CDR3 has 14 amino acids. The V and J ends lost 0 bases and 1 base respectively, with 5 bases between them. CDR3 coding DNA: TGCGCCAGCAGCCAAGACCTGGGCACAGATACGCAGTATTTT. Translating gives CASSQDLGTDTQYF.

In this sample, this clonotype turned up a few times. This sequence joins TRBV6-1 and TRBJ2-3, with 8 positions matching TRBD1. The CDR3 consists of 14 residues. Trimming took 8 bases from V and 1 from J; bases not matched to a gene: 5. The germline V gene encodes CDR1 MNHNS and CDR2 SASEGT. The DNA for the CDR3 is TGTGCCAGCGCTGAGGGACAGGGCACAGATACGCAGTATTTT. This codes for CASAEGQGTDTQYF.

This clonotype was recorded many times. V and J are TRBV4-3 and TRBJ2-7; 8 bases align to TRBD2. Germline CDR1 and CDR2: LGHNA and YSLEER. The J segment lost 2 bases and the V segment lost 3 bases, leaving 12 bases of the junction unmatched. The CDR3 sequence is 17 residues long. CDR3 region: CASSQALAGSGTYEQYF. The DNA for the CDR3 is TGCGCCAGCAGCCAGGCGCTAGCGGGTAGCGGGACCTACGAGCAGTACTTC.

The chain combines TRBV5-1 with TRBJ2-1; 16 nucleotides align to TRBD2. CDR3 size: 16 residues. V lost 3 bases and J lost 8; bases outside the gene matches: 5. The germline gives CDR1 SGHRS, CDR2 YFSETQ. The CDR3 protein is CASSSGLAGGRDEQFF. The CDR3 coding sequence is TGCGCCAGCAGCTCGGGACTAGCGGGAGGGCGCGATGAGCAGTTCTTC.

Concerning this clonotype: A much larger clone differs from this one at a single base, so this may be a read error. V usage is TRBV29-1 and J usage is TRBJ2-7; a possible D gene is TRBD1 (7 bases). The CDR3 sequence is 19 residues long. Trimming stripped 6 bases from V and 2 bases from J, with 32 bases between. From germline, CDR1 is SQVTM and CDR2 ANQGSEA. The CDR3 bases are TGCAGCGTCGAGGGCTTGGACAGGACCGGGACTCGCGGGACCTACGAGCAGTACTTC. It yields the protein CSVEGLDRTGTRGTYEQYF.

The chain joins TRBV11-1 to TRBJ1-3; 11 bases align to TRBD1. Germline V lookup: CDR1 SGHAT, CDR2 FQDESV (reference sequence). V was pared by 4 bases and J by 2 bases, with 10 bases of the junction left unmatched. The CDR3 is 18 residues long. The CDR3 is CASSSTRPGQGAGNTIYF. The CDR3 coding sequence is TGTGCCAGCAGCTCCACCCGTCCGGGACAGGGGGCTGGAAACACCATATATTTT.

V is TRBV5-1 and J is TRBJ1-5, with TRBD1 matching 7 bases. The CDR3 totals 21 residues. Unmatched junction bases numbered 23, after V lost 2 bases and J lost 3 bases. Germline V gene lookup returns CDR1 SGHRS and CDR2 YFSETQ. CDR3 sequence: CASSFLWTIGQGGNYNQPQHF. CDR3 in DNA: TGCGCCAGCAGCTTCCTTTGGACCATCGGCCAGGGGGGGAATTACAATCAGCCCCAGCATTTT.

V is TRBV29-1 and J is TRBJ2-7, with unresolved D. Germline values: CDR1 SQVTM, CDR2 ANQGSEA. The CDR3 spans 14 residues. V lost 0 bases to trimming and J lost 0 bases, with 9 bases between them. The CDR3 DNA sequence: TGCAGCGTTGAAGATCGAGGCACCTCCTACGAGCAGTACTTC. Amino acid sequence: CSVEDRGTSYEQYF.